This entry lists 2 T cell receptor beta chains sequenced from one sample in a study of T cells in Graves' hyperthyroidism and ophthalmopathy. Amplification of TCR beta CDR3 regions used RNA as the template. Carried out on the TCR CDR3, a first-round RT-PCR used the HTBI primer set. One entry per CDR3 protein, called by TCRdb with MiXCR from the multiplex PCR reads. The sample has 550,000 to 650,000 distinct CDR3 sequences, roughly 15% seen once. Sequenced: blood. The receptors come from a woman in her forties with Graves' hyperthyroidism.

This clonotype was detected a few times. The rearrangement joins TRBV2 to TRBJ1-5; D is undetermined. CDR3 length equals 12 residues. Germline loops: CDR1 SNHLY, CDR2 FYNNEI. The V gene lost 0 bases and the J gene lost 8 bases, with 5 bases spanning the gap. CDR3 in DNA: TGTGCCAGCAGTGAAGCGGTTGAGCCCCAGCATTTT. Amino acid sequence: CASSEAVEPQHF.

The chain carries TRBV5-6 and TRBJ2-4, with D possibly TRBD1 on 6 matching bases. CDR1 and CDR2 from the germline V gene are SGHDT and YYEEEE. The CDR3 has 16 residues. Trimming left V 4 bases short and J 0 bases short, with 14 bases between. The CDR3, as DNA: TGTGCCAGCAGCCCCGGGACAATGGCAGCCAAAAACATTCAGTACTTC. Encoded protein: CASSPGTMAAKNIQYF.